These 13 T cell receptor beta chains came from one sample sequenced in a study of CD8+ T cells in alopecia areata. Treatment specified: oral pan-JAK inhibitor, 5-10 mg twice daily. In each case, RNA was isolated and then reverse transcribed into cDNA as the sequencing template. Profiling relied on immunoSEQ multiplex PCR, and the TCRdb table lists in-frame clones only, not all of them. Of roughly 230,000 clones in the sample, 40% to 55% were seen once. The input for sequencing was CD4+ T cells sorted from blood, taken at approximately week 37, from a patient treated with tofacitinib. The receptors were gathered from a human donor with alopecia areata.

The chain is built from TRBV14 and TRBJ2-2; 8 nucleotides align to TRBD1. Losses at the gene ends were 6 bases for V and 6 bases for J; bases not matched to a gene: 9. CDR3 length: 15 residues. Germline V gene data show CDR1 as SGHDN and CDR2 as FVKESK. The CDR3: CASSRDRKIPGELFF. CDR3 sequence (DNA): TGTGCCAGCAGTCGGGACAGGAAAATCCCCGGGGAGCTGTTTTTT.

The J gene is TRBJ2-1, the V gene TRBV28, with D unresolved. V was clipped by 2 bases and J by 9 bases, with 2 bases between them. Per germline, CDR1 MDHEN and CDR2 SYDVKM. The CDR3 spans 10 residues. DNA for the CDR3: TGTGCCAGCAGTTTAACTGAGCAGTTCTTC. This translates into CASSLTEQFF.

This clone was seen only once. DNA for the CDR3: TGTGCCAGCAGTCCGACCGGGACTCTAGGCGGGGAGCTGTTTTTT. Translation gives CASSPTGTLGGELFF. The chain recombines TRBV27 with TRBJ2-2; D perhaps matches TRBD2 (6 bases). Germline assignment: CDR1 MNHEY and CDR2 SMNVEV (reference sequence). V was shortened by 5 bases and J by 7 bases, with 17 bases between the two germline ends. CDR3 length: 15 residues.

The J gene is TRBJ1-4, the V gene TRBV9, with 10 bases identical to TRBD1. Trimming at V came to 3 bases and at J to 7 bases, leaving 6 bases not matched to a gene. The length of the CDR3 is 15 residues. CDR1 is SGDLS, CDR2 YYNGEE, per germline. CDR3 residues: CASSASTGGFEKLFF. The CDR3 DNA is TGTGCCAGCAGCGCATCGACAGGGGGCTTTGAAAAACTGTTTTTT.

The chain uses TRBV1 and TRBJ2-1; the table's D call TRBD2 went unverified against the DNA. TRBV1 is termed a pseudogene. The CDR3 is 18 residues long. For the CDR3, the DNA is TGCACCAGCAGCCAACAGGGACTAGCGGTAAGCTCCTACAATGAGCAGTTCTTC. This sequence encodes CTSSQQGLAVSSYNEQFF.

There are a few counts of this clone. The chain carries TRBV28 and TRBJ2-5; 9 positions match TRBD2. The CDR3 extends over 15 amino acids. Germline assignment: CDR1 MDHEN and CDR2 SYDVKM. V shed 6 bases, J shed 5 bases, and the junction held 10 bases outside the gene matches. For the CDR3, the DNA is TGTGCCAGCAGGTCGGAGCGGGAGGACGGGGAGACCCAGTACTTC. It specifies CASRSEREDGETQYF.

The chain couples TRBV6-1 to TRBJ1-2; D gene uncertain. CDR3 length: 13 amino acids. Germline assignment: CDR1 MNHNS and CDR2 SASEGT. V dropped 6 bases and J dropped 0 bases, with 8 bases sitting between them. The CDR3 sequence is CASRNGANYGYTF. The CDR3 DNA reads as TGTGCCAGCAGAAATGGGGCTAACTATGGCTACACCTTC.

This clone was observed once. The chain joins TRBV10-1 to TRBJ2-1; D remains unclear. This CDR3 has 12 residues. Germline V gene lookup returns CDR1 WNHNN and CDR2 SYGVQD (reference sequence). V was trimmed by 4 bases and J by 4 bases, leaving 5 bases between them. The CDR3 here is CASSVSYNEQFF. Here the CDR3 DNA reads TGCGCCAGCAGTGTCAGTTACAATGAGCAGTTCTTC.

The gene calls are TRBV29-1 and TRBJ2-1; 14 bases match TRBD2. This CDR3 comprises 13 residues. Germline V gene lookup returns CDR1 SQVTM and CDR2 ANQGSEA. V shed 5 bases, J shed 10 bases, and the junction held 4 bases outside the gene matches. The CDR3 loop is CSVRTSGGIEQFF. DNA for the CDR3: TGCAGCGTTCGGACTAGCGGGGGGATCGAGCAGTTCTTC.

This clone was recorded many times. This chain uses TRBV19 with TRBJ1-2; D is perhaps TRBD1 (6 bases). The V end lost 8 bases, the J end lost 8 bases, and 21 bases lay between the germline ends. The CDR3 consists of 14 residues. Germline CDR1 LNHDA, CDR2 SQIVND (reference sequence). CDR3: CASRYRVETRGYTF. As DNA, the CDR3 is TGTGCCAGTCGCTACAGGGTGGAGACGCGAGGCTACACCTTC.

The chain recombines TRBV6-6 with TRBJ2-1, with 8 bases matching TRBD1. CDR3 length: 14 residues. Germline V gene data show CDR1 as MNHNY and CDR2 as SVGAGI (reference sequence). J gave up 5 bases and V 7 bases, and 7 bases lay outside the gene matches. CDR3 DNA: TGTGCCAGCAACTTCCAGGGGGCGGACAATGAGCAGTTCTTC. It specifies CASNFQGADNEQFF.

This clone has more than one count but fewer than ten. This chain uses TRBV29-1 with TRBJ2-3, with a tentative D call TRBD2 (5 bases). Per the germline V gene, CDR1 is SQVTM and CDR2 is ANQGSEA. V was trimmed by 6 bases and J by 0 bases, leaving 13 bases between them. The CDR3 contains 14 residues. DNA for the CDR3: TGCAGCGTAACTAGAGACCTTAGCACAGATACGCAGTATTTT. Translated, it gives CSVTRDLSTDTQYF.

CDR3 in amino acids: CASSVRRAVEQYF. CDR3 coding DNA: TGTGCCAGCAGTGTACGGCGGGCGGTAGAGCAGTACTTC. The V gene is TRBV2, the J gene TRBJ2-7, with D possibly matching TRBD2 (5 bases). Per germline, CDR1 SNHLY and CDR2 FYNNEI. This CDR3 spans 13 amino acids. Trimming left V 4 bases short and J 7 bases short, with 14 bases between.